This T cell receptor (beta chain) was retrieved from a study of blood T cell repertoires in COVID-19 (TCRdb year 2020). As for the study more broadly: Collaborator samples came from the United States, Italy and Spain and covered acute and convalescent phases of COVID-19. The material from the prospective study consisted of cDNA or gDNA derived from T cells, B-cell-depleted T cells, or PBMCs. Subjects who had been exposed to COVID-19, were actively infected with it, or had recovered from it provided the deeply sampled blood TCRbeta repertoires that made up the dataset. The repertoires were made available in a free public database intended to serve as a resource for research on the immune response to SARS-CoV-2. Samples came from the ongoing ImmuneRACE study (first 160 participants) plus 1,254 subjects from 6 global collaborators. A de-identified subject ID, COVID-19 status, age in years and sex were almost always included in the sample metadata. Where available, HLA class I and class II types were taken from metadata supplied by the sample provider and were not determined by assay-based typing. The study at large found these results: The quantity of clinical and demographic metadata differed by source and by participant and was supplied without curation.

Notes on this clone: Its antigen is not yet known. Base quality data are lacking; no much larger clone is found one base away.

The collaborating institutions used their own protocols to collect whole blood in K2EDTA tubes. For TCRbeta analysis, collaborators shipped samples as frozen whole blood, isolated PBMCs, or DNA extracted from either of those sample types. The immunoSEQ Assay, a bias-controlled multiplex PCR, was used to amplify TCRbeta CDR3 regions from genomic DNA. The original pipeline was this. The number of nucleated cells in each sample was estimated from the amplification of reference gene primers within the assay. Sequence reads were collapsed and filtered to measure the absolute abundance of every unique TCRbeta CDR3 rearrangement. Productive Simpson clonality was computed per sample as the square root of Simpson's diversity index over productive rearrangements. The immuneACCESS repertoire file appears here via TCRdb, limited to in-frame rearrangements. These files lack a portion of the clones; in checked studies, under half of the deficit traces to unresolved V genes, and the cause of the others is not known. V and J calls and clone size come straight from that table; D and trimming were deduced from the DNA. This sample is represented by 25,000 to 30,000 clones; approximately 88% of them were singletons. 7.5% to 10% of the sample is in the top ten clones.

The CDR3 numbers 17 residues from cysteine through phenylalanine. Left in the record is the CDR3 DNA by itself, 51 bases read in frame from the first base. Trimming takes 3 bases off V and 2 bases off J; junction bases not matched to a gene: 12. As encoded in the germline V gene, CDR1 is SGHVS while CDR2 is FQNEAQ. The receptor was derived from a man of 80 years or more with active COVID-19. Here the chain combines TRBV7-8 and TRBJ2-5; 7 central nucleotides agree with TRBD1. The sequenced material came from peripheral blood. The CDR3 loop reads CASSFFTGTAVQETQYF. The nucleotide sequence is given as TGTGCCAGCAGCTTCTTTACCGGGACAGCGGTACAAGAGACCCAGTACTTC.